In this sample, the clone carrying this TCR beta chain turned up a few times. This record belongs to a study of CD8+CD57+ T cells in acquired aplastic anemia. Study context: DNA recovered from sorted CD4+ and CD8+ cells had a mean of approximately 3 ug.

Genomic DNA acted as the template from which TCR beta VDJ combination and CDR3 sequence profiling were carried out. TCRdb reprocessed the reads via MiXCR and lists one record per CDR3 protein. Of 75,000 to 80,000 distinct CDR3 sequences detected, roughly two thirds appear once; the ten largest clones hold 70% to 90%. Patients chosen for sequencing had CD8+CD57+ cells that had expanded, as shown by flow cytometry. Each patient gave a blood sample that was collected before any therapy had been received. The sequence was collected from a human donor with aplastic anemia. The specimen was sorted CD4+, CD8+, or CD8+CD57+ T cells (not recorded which) from PBMCs.

The CDR3: CSALTGPYEQYF. The CDR3 nucleotides read TGCAGCGCCCTGACAGGACCCTACGAGCAGTACTTC. This rearrangement joins TRBV29-1 to TRBJ2-7; D perhaps matches TRBD1 (6 bases). The V end lost 7 bases, the J end lost 2 bases, and 12 bases lay between the germline ends. This CDR3 has 12 amino acids. CDR1 and CDR2 (germline): SQVTM, ANQGSEA.